This entry lists 25 T cell receptor beta chains sequenced from one sample in a study of cytomegalovirus exposure and HLA in healthy donors. The PCR employed 60 Vbeta primers together with 13 Jbeta primers. Clones were sequenced by immunoSEQ multiplex PCR, and TCRdb holds only the in-frame ones, with some missing. The sample includes around 200,000 clones, about 83% of them seen just once. Sequenced sample: PBMCs. Receptors were obtained from a man between 40 and 49 years old in good health and CMV-seronegative.

Of note for this clone: Other DNA sequences in this sample translate to the same CDR3. This rearrangement joins TRBV18 to TRBJ2-5, with 10 bases lining up with TRBD1. V lost 3 bases, J lost 5 bases, and 3 bases stayed unmatched. Germline V gene data show CDR1 as KGHSH and CDR2 as LQKENI. The CDR3 loop spans 14 amino acids. Here the CDR3 reads CASSPTGGRETQYF. The CDR3 nucleotides read TGTGCCAGCTCACCGACAGGGGGCCGGGAGACCCAGTACTTC.

The chain combines TRBV7-9 with TRBJ2-1; the D is unclear. CDR3 length: 15 amino acids. CDR1 is SEHNR and CDR2 is FQNEAQ in the germline V gene (reference sequence). Deletions cut 5 bases from V and 0 bases from J, with 11 bases between. The CDR3 loop is CASSPGLSSYNEQFF. In nucleotides, the CDR3 is TGTGCCAGCAGCCCCGGGTTGAGCTCCTACAATGAGCAGTTCTTC. The full variable domain, its missing parts supplied by reference TRBV7-9 and TRBJ2-1, is DTGVSQNPRHKITKRGQNVTFRCDPISEHNRLYWYRQTLGQGPEFLTYFQNEAQLEKSRLLSDRFSAERPKGSFSTLEIQRTEQGDSAMYLCASSPGLSSYNEQFFGPGTRLTVL.

The chain employs TRBV6-5 and TRBJ1-2; 8 bases match TRBD1. This CDR3 comprises 12 residues. Per germline, CDR1 MNHEY and CDR2 SVGAGI. Unmatched junction bases numbered 2, after V lost 4 bases and J lost 7 bases. CDR3 residues: CASSSTGGGYTF. The CDR3 DNA reads TGTGCCAGCAGTTCTACAGGGGGTGGCTACACCTTC.

V gene TRBV14 combines with J gene TRBJ1-5; the D is unclear. CDR1 is SGHDN, CDR2 FVKESK, per germline. The CDR3 consists of 15 residues. The V end was cut by 1 base, the J end by 3 bases, with 10 bases between. The DNA for the CDR3 is TGTGCCAGCAGCCAAGCGGAGGGCCCCAATCAGCCCCAGCATTTT. Translation gives CASSQAEGPNQPQHF.

With regard to this clone: Germline is not matched at one junction end, which may reflect a read error. CDR3 coding DNA: TGTGTCAGCAGCCTGGATTTAAACTATGGCTACACCTTC. Amino acid sequence: CVSSLDLNYGYTF. The chain uses TRBV5-5 and TRBJ1-2, with D uncertain. In germline, CDR1 is SGHKS, CDR2 YYEKEE (reference sequence). The CDR3 is made up of 13 amino acids.

With regard to this clone: In the same sample, other DNA sequences code for this CDR3. The genes are TRBV5-1 and TRBJ1-1, with D possibly being TRBD1 (5 bases). Germline V CDR1 and CDR2: SGHRS, YFSETQ. This CDR3 has 15 residues. Between the trimmed V and J ends, which lost 0 bases and 0 bases, there was a span of 9 bases. The CDR3 loop is CASSLVGGLNTEAFF. The CDR3 DNA follows: TGCGCCAGCAGCTTGGTCGGGGGGTTGAACACTGAAGCTTTCTTT.

This clone was seen just once. The CDR3 DNA is TGTGCCAGCAGCTTAGGGGGAGGGTACTACGAGCAGTACTTC. Translated: CASSLGGGYYEQYF. The V gene is TRBV7-8, the J gene TRBJ2-7; 7 bases line up with TRBD2. Germline V gene data show CDR1 as SGHVS and CDR2 as FQNEAQ. The CDR3 contains 14 residues. Trimming removed 1 base from V and 3 bases from J; junction bases left unmatched: 3.

V usage is TRBV2 and J usage is TRBJ1-1; no clear D. V was clipped by 5 bases and J by 1 base, with 11 bases between them. This CDR3 is built from 14 residues. The germline gives CDR1 SNHLY, CDR2 FYNNEI. The CDR3, as DNA: TGTGCCAGCAGTCGGGAGTATACGAACACTGAAGCTTTCTTT. Encoded protein: CASSREYTNTEAFF.

This chain links TRBV19 with TRBJ1-2; D gene uncertain. V lost 4 bases and J lost 8, with 20 bases in between. CDR1 is LNHDA and CDR2 is SQIVND in the germline V gene (reference sequence). The CDR3 sequence is 15 residues long. The DNA of the CDR3 is TGTGCCAGTAGTACCGATACCGGGATAGTCGGGGGCTACACCTTC. Its protein product is CASSTDTGIVGGYTF.

The chain couples TRBV9 to TRBJ2-3; the D gene is possibly TRBD2 (7 bases). V was pared by 0 bases and J by 0 bases, with 14 bases between. CDR1 is SGDLS and CDR2 is YYNGEE in the germline V gene. The CDR3 loop spans 17 amino acids. The chain's CDR3 is CASSVGGGGGSTDTQYF. Written as DNA, the CDR3 is TGTGCCAGCAGCGTAGGGGGGGGCGGGGGAAGCACAGATACGCAGTATTTT. Full variable domain (outside the CDR3, taken from reference TRBV9 and TRBJ2-3): DSGVTQTPKHLITATGQRVTLRCSPRSGDLSVYWYQQSLDQGLQFLIQYYNGEERAKGNILERFSAQQFPDLHSELNLSSLELGDSALYFCASSVGGGGGSTDTQYFGPGTRLTVL.

The V and J genes are TRBV19 and TRBJ2-3, with 7 positions matching TRBD1. Trimming removed 5 bases from V and 4 bases from J; junction bases left unmatched: 9. Germline loops: CDR1 LNHDA, CDR2 SQIVND (reference sequence). This CDR3 has 15 residues. CDR3 protein: CASSPDRARPDTQYF. The CDR3 nucleotides read TGTGCCAGTAGTCCCGACAGGGCTCGGCCAGATACGCAGTATTTT.

This chain connects TRBV7-2 to TRBJ2-1; 8 bases are a match to TRBD1. The ends lost 2 bases at V and 3 bases at J; junction bases unmatched: 6. In germline, CDR1 is SGHTA, CDR2 FQGNSA. The CDR3 length is 16 residues. The CDR3 nucleotides read TGTGCCAGCAGCTTAAGGGGCAGGGGGCTCTACAATGAGCAGTTCTTC. Its protein is CASSLRGRGLYNEQFF.

The chain is built from TRBV30 and TRBJ2-7; D might be TRBD1 (6 bases). The CDR3 sequence is 14 residues long. Deletions cut 2 bases from V and 2 bases from J, with 13 bases between. Germline V gene data show CDR1 as GTSNPN and CDR2 as SVGIG (reference sequence). For the CDR3, the DNA is TGTGCCTGGAGTACAGGGTATCGGGCCTACGAGCAGTACTTC. It encodes CAWSTGYRAYEQYF. The full variable domain, its missing parts supplied by reference TRBV30 and TRBJ2-7, is SQTIHQWPATLVQPVGSPLSLECTVEGTSNPNLYWYRQAAGRGLQLLFYSVGIGQISSEVPQNLSASRPQDRQFILSSKKLLLSDSGFYLCAWSTGYRAYEQYFGPGTRLTVT.

The J gene is TRBJ2-1, the V gene TRBV5-1; 9 positions agree with TRBD1. After removal of 5 bases from V and 4 bases from J, the junction contained 4 bases not matched to a gene. The germline V gene has CDR1 SGHRS and CDR2 YFSETQ. The CDR3 loop spans 14 amino acids. The CDR3 spells CASRDRGTYNEQFF. The CDR3 nucleotides are TGCGCCAGCAGGGACAGGGGCACTTACAATGAGCAGTTCTTC.

The rearrangement joins TRBV13 to TRBJ2-1, with TRBD2 as a possible D gene (6 bases). CDR3 length equals 13 residues. Looked up from germline, CDR1 is PRHDT and CDR2 is FYEKMQ (reference sequence). Trimming cost V 1 base and J 13 bases, with 14 bases left between them. The CDR3 sequence is CASSLEMRAGQFF. CDR3 nucleotide sequence: TGTGCCAGCAGCTTAGAAATGAGGGCGGGACAGTTCTTC.

V usage is TRBV27 and J usage is TRBJ1-4; 8 bases align to TRBD1. The CDR3 totals 15 residues. V dropped 6 bases and J dropped 4; count of bases not matched to a gene: 7. The germline V gene has CDR1 MNHEY and CDR2 SMNVEV (reference sequence). The CDR3 here is CASSRRTGFNEKLFF. In nucleotides, the CDR3 is TGTGCCAGCAGCCGACGGACAGGGTTTAATGAAAAACTGTTTTTT.

Here the CDR3 DNA reads TGTGCCAGCAGCCTGCGGGTCGAAGAGACCCAGTACTTC. Its protein product is CASSLRVEETQYF. V and J are TRBV5-5 and TRBJ2-5; D might be TRBD2 (5 bases). Germline V gives CDR1 SGHKS, CDR2 YYEKEE (reference sequence). V was pared by 4 bases and J by 3 bases, with 10 bases between. This CDR3 comprises 13 residues.

The chain employs TRBV5-1 and TRBJ1-1; no firm D call. The CDR3 has 15 residues. Trimming stripped 5 bases from V and 3 bases from J, with 17 bases between. Germline V gene data show CDR1 as SGHRS and CDR2 as YFSETQ. CDR3: CASSPGRLGYTEAFF. CDR3 DNA: TGCGCCAGCAGTCCTGGGAGGCTGGGGTACACTGAAGCTTTCTTT.

The chain employs TRBV4-1 and TRBJ1-6; D is possibly TRBD1 (5 bases). This CDR3 is built from 14 residues. Germline V gene sequence: CDR1 MGHRA, CDR2 YSYEKL. V was pared by 4 bases and J by 8 bases, with 12 bases between. The CDR3 here is CASSRGTDYSPLHF. CDR3 nucleotide sequence: TGCGCCAGCAGCCGCGGGACGGACTATTCACCCCTCCACTTT.

The chain recombines TRBV20-1 with TRBJ1-2; no definite D call. The germline gives CDR1 DFQATT, CDR2 SNEGSKA (reference sequence). The CDR3 spans 10 residues. The CDR3: CRAFNYGYTF. The CDR3 nucleotides are TGCAGGGCATTCAACTATGGCTACACCTTC.

J is TRBJ1-1 and V is TRBV7-3; D possibly corresponds to TRBD1 (5 bases). CDR3 length: 13 residues. From germline, CDR1 is SGHTA and CDR2 FQGTGA. Trimming removed 3 bases from V and 1 base from J, with 6 bases in between. The CDR3 DNA is TGTGCCAGCAGCTTTCAGGGGAACACTGAAGCTTTCTTT. As protein: CASSFQGNTEAFF. Using reference TRBV7-3 and TRBJ1-1 for the parts outside the CDR3, the full variable domain is GAGVSQTPSNKVTEKGKYVELRCDPISGHTALYWYRQSLGQGPEFLIYFQGTGAADDSGLPNDRFFAVRPEGSVSTLKIQRTERGDSAVYLCASSFQGNTEAFFGQGTRLTVV.

The chain recombines TRBV7-2 with TRBJ1-2; D gene unclear. Germline V gives CDR1 SGHTA, CDR2 FQGNSA. Trimming cost V 4 bases and J 5 bases, with 14 bases left between them. The CDR3 is made up of 14 amino acids. The CDR3 protein is CASSSSAGSYGYTF. The DNA for the CDR3 is TGTGCCAGCAGCTCCAGTGCGGGGAGTTATGGCTACACCTTC. The full variable domain, in which reference TRBV7-2 and TRBJ1-2 provide the parts outside the CDR3, is GAGVSQSPSNKVTEKGKDVELRCDPISGHTALYWYRQSLGQGLEFLIYFQGNSAPDKSGLPSDRFSAERTGGSVSTLTIQRTQQEDSAVYLCASSSSAGSYGYTFGSGTRLTVV.

This clone was detected a few times. The chain combines TRBV5-1 with TRBJ1-5; no clear D gene. In germline, CDR1 is SGHRS, CDR2 YFSETQ. Trimming cost V 2 bases and J 4 bases, with 7 bases left between them. The CDR3 length is 13 residues. The CDR3 DNA sequence: TGCGCCAGCAGCTTCGATCGGAATCAGCCCCAGCATTTT. Translated: CASSFDRNQPQHF.

This chain connects TRBV5-1 to TRBJ2-5; 9 bases agree with TRBD1. The J call may be wrong; the DNA end is better matched by TRBJ2-7. Germline V gene sequence: CDR1 SGHRS, CDR2 YFSETQ. There are 13 residues in the CDR3. CDR3 coding DNA: TGCGCCAGCAGCTGGGACAGGGACCACGAGCAGTACTTC. This encodes CASSWDRDHEQYF.

This chain links TRBV19 with TRBJ1-6; 7 bases line up with TRBD1. The CDR3 is 16 residues long. V trimming: 5 bases; J trimming: 10 bases; junction bases outside the gene matches: 14. Per germline, CDR1 LNHDA and CDR2 SQIVND (reference sequence). CDR3 nucleotide sequence: TGTGCCAGTAGTCTATCCACAGGGGCATCTCGCTCACCCCTCCACTTT. It encodes CASSLSTGASRSPLHF.